Presented here are 9 T cell receptor delta chains from one specimen sequenced in a study of gamma delta lymphoproliferative disorders and STAT genes. Genomic DNA from isolated PBMCs served as the sequencing template. TCRdb reanalysed the multiplex PCR reads via CATT. This sample carries about 720 delta-chain clones, 1.5% to 1.9% of them seen once, and the ten largest clones take nearly 85%. Sequenced input: blood. All receptors come from a human donor in good health.

The sample holds a few counts of this clone. This likely came from a read error, as a far larger clone is one base away. Within the sample, other DNA sequences also encode this same CDR3. The V gene is TRDV2, the J gene TRDJ1; D unclear. The CDR3 runs 14 residues. With 3 bases removed from V and 0 bases from J, the gap between germline ends came to 10 bases. Germline V gene data show CDR1 as GEAIGNYY and CDR2 as EKD. CDR3 region: CACDPLRDTDKLIF. The CDR3 DNA reads TGTGCCTGTGACCCTTTGAGAGACACCGATAAACTCATCTTT.

This clone has just a few counts. TCRdb pairs this DNA with a much larger clone's protein that differs at residue 7, likely a read error; the protein shown was translated from the DNA. V and J are TRDV1 and TRDJ1, with 9 positions matching TRDD3. Trimming took 0 bases from V and 8 from J; bases not matched to a gene: 28. The CDR3 is 22 residues long. Germline V gives CDR1 TSWWSYY, CDR2 QGS. The CDR3 reads CALGELSPLLPIAVWGMEKLIF. The CDR3 region has the DNA TGTGCTCTTGGGGAACTATCCCCCCTACTTCCTATTGCCGTCTGGGGGATGGAAAAACTCATCTTT.

Comments on this clone: The amino acid sequence in TCRdb belongs to a much larger clone and departs from this DNA's translation at residue 5, likely a sequencing read error; the sequence shown is translated from the DNA. The chain recombines TRDV1 with TRDJ1, with D perhaps matching TRDD3 (6 bases). CDR3 length: 17 amino acids. V lost 5 bases to trimming and J lost 0 bases, with 19 bases between them. Germline lookup yields CDR1 TSWWSYY and CDR2 QGS. This CDR3 reads CALGKKGWGQYTDKLIF. The CDR3 coding sequence is TGTGCTCTTGGGAAAAAGGGCTGGGGACAGTACACCGATAAACTCATCTTT.

This clone was observed a few times. TCRdb assigns this DNA the protein of a much larger clone, which departs from its translation at residue 6; this likely reflects a read error, and the protein shown comes from translating the DNA. The CDR3 region has the DNA TGTGCCTGTGATCCACAGGGGGATACACACACCGATAAACTCATCTTT. Translating gives CACDPQGDTHTDKLIF. This chain connects TRDV2 to TRDJ1, with TRDD3 matching 9 bases. The CDR3 has 16 amino acids. The germline V gene encodes CDR1 GEAIGNYY and CDR2 EKD. Trimming removed 4 bases from V and 0 bases from J; junction bases left unmatched: 8.

In its sample, this clone was seen a few times. An end of the junction does not agree with germline; a read error may underlie this. The rearrangement joins TRDV3 to TRDJ1; TRDD3 is a possible D gene (6 bases). CDR1 TVYSNPD and CDR2 GDNSRS come from the germline V gene (reference sequence). CDR3 size: 11 residues. CDR3 loop: CAPDLGGKPIF. The DNA for the CDR3 is TGTGCCCCTGACTTGGGGGGAAAACCCATCTTT.

Comment on this clone: A read error likely explains why the TCRdb protein, taken from a much larger clone, differs from this DNA's translation at residue 12; the protein shown is translated from the DNA. This rearrangement joins TRDV1 to TRDJ1, with D possibly being TRDD2 (6 bases). Trimming shortened V by 0 bases and J by 2 bases, and 34 bases separated the two germline ends. Germline CDR1 TSWWSYY, CDR2 QGS. The CDR3 totals 23 residues. The CDR3 spells CALGELHFSSSRFLFLRTDKLIF. The DNA of the CDR3 is TGTGCTCTTGGGGAACTCCACTTTTCTTCCTCCAGGTTTCTGTTTTTAAGAACCGATAAACTCATCTTT.

This clone was picked up a small number of times. A read error likely explains why the TCRdb protein, taken from a much larger clone, differs from this DNA's translation at residue 16; the protein shown is translated from the DNA. The chain has TRDV2 and TRDJ1, with TRDD3 identical over 9 bases. Per germline, CDR1 GEAIGNYY and CDR2 EKD. The CDR3 covers 21 residues. Trimming at V came to 0 bases and at J to 3 bases, leaving 22 bases not matched to a gene. The CDR3 is CACDTVGKTGGLGESADKLIF. CDR3 nucleotides: TGTGCCTGTGACACCGTAGGGAAAACTGGGGGACTTGGGGAGTCCGCCGATAAACTCATCTTT.

Concerning this clone itself: A far larger clone is one nucleotide away, so this likely arose from a read error. This specimen includes other DNA sequences encoding the same CDR3. V gene TRDV2 combines with J gene TRDJ1; TRDD3 aligns across 9 bases. The CDR3 is made up of 21 amino acids. CDR1 and CDR2 (germline): GEAIGNYY, EKD. J was trimmed by 1 base and V by 4 bases; bases with no gene match: 24. As DNA, the CDR3 is TGTGCCTGTGATACCGTAGGGAAAACTGGGGGACTTGGGGAGTCCACCGATAAACTCATCTTT. Its protein is CACDTVGKTGGLGESTDKLIF.

This clone was picked up a small number of times. TCRdb pairs this DNA with a much larger clone's protein that differs at residue 4, likely a read error; the protein shown was translated from the DNA. The J gene is TRDJ1, the V gene TRAV38-2/DV8; D possibly corresponds to TRDD3 (7 bases). The germline V gene has CDR1 TSESDYY and CDR2 QEAYKQQN. The V and J ends lost 5 bases and 0 bases respectively, with 29 bases between them. This CDR3 contains 20 residues. CDR3: CAYSRAPPTVLGSNTDKLIF. CDR3 DNA sequence: TGTGCTTATAGTAGGGCTCCTCCTACCGTACTGGGGAGTAACACCGATAAACTCATCTTT.